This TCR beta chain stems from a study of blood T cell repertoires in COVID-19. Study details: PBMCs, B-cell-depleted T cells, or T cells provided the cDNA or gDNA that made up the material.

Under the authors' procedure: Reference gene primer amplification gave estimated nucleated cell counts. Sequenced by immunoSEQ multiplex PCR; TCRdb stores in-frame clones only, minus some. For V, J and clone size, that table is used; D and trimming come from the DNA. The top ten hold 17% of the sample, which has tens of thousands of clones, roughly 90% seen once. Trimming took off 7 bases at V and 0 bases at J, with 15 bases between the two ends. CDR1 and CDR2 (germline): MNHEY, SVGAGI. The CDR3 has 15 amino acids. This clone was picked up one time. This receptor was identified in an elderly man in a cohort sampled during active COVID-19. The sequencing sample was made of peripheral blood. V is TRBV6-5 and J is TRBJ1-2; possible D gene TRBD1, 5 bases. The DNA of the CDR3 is TGTGCCAGCAATTCGGAGACAGAAGCTAACTATGGCTACACCTTC. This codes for CASNSETEANYGYTF.